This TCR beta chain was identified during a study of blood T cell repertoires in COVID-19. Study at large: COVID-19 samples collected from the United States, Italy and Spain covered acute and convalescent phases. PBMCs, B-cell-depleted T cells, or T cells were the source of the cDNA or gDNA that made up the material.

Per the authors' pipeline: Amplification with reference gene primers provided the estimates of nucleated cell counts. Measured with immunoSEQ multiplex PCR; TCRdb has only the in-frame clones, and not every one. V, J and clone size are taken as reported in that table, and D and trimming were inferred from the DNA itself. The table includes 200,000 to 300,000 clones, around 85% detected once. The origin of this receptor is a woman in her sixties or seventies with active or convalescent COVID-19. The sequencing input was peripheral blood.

CDR3 sequence: CASSPSDSIFAYTF. In nucleotides, the CDR3 is TGTGCCAGCAGTCCTTCAGACAGTATTTTCGCCTACACCTTC. V is TRBV6-4 and J is TRBJ1-2, with D possibly TRBD1 on 5 matching bases. The ends were cut back, 5 bases at V and 10 bases at J, with 20 bases in the middle. In germline, CDR1 is MRHNA, CDR2 SNTAGT. This CDR3 spans 14 amino acids.